Here is one TCR beta chain with its context. A much more abundant neighbour one base away suggests this may be a read error. Using a J-beta primer mix together with a sample-barcoded 5' primer, a second PCR was run for 7 to 11 cycles. TCRdb re-analysed the 5' RACE reads in MiXCR, keeping a single row per CDR3 protein. This table holds about 640,000 distinct CDR3 sequences, around 31% found once. Germline V gene data show CDR1 as LGHDT and CDR2 as YNNKEL (reference sequence). The length of the CDR3 is 14 residues. The data were taken from a study of blood T cells in healthy people across ages. Sequenced material: blood. The V gene is TRBV3-1, the J gene TRBJ2-7; D ambiguous. The receptor comes from a woman at least 80 years old in good health. This CDR3 is CASGHHDVPYEQYF. The CDR3 region has the DNA TGTGCCAGCGGCCATCACGACGTACCCTACGAGCAGTACTTC.